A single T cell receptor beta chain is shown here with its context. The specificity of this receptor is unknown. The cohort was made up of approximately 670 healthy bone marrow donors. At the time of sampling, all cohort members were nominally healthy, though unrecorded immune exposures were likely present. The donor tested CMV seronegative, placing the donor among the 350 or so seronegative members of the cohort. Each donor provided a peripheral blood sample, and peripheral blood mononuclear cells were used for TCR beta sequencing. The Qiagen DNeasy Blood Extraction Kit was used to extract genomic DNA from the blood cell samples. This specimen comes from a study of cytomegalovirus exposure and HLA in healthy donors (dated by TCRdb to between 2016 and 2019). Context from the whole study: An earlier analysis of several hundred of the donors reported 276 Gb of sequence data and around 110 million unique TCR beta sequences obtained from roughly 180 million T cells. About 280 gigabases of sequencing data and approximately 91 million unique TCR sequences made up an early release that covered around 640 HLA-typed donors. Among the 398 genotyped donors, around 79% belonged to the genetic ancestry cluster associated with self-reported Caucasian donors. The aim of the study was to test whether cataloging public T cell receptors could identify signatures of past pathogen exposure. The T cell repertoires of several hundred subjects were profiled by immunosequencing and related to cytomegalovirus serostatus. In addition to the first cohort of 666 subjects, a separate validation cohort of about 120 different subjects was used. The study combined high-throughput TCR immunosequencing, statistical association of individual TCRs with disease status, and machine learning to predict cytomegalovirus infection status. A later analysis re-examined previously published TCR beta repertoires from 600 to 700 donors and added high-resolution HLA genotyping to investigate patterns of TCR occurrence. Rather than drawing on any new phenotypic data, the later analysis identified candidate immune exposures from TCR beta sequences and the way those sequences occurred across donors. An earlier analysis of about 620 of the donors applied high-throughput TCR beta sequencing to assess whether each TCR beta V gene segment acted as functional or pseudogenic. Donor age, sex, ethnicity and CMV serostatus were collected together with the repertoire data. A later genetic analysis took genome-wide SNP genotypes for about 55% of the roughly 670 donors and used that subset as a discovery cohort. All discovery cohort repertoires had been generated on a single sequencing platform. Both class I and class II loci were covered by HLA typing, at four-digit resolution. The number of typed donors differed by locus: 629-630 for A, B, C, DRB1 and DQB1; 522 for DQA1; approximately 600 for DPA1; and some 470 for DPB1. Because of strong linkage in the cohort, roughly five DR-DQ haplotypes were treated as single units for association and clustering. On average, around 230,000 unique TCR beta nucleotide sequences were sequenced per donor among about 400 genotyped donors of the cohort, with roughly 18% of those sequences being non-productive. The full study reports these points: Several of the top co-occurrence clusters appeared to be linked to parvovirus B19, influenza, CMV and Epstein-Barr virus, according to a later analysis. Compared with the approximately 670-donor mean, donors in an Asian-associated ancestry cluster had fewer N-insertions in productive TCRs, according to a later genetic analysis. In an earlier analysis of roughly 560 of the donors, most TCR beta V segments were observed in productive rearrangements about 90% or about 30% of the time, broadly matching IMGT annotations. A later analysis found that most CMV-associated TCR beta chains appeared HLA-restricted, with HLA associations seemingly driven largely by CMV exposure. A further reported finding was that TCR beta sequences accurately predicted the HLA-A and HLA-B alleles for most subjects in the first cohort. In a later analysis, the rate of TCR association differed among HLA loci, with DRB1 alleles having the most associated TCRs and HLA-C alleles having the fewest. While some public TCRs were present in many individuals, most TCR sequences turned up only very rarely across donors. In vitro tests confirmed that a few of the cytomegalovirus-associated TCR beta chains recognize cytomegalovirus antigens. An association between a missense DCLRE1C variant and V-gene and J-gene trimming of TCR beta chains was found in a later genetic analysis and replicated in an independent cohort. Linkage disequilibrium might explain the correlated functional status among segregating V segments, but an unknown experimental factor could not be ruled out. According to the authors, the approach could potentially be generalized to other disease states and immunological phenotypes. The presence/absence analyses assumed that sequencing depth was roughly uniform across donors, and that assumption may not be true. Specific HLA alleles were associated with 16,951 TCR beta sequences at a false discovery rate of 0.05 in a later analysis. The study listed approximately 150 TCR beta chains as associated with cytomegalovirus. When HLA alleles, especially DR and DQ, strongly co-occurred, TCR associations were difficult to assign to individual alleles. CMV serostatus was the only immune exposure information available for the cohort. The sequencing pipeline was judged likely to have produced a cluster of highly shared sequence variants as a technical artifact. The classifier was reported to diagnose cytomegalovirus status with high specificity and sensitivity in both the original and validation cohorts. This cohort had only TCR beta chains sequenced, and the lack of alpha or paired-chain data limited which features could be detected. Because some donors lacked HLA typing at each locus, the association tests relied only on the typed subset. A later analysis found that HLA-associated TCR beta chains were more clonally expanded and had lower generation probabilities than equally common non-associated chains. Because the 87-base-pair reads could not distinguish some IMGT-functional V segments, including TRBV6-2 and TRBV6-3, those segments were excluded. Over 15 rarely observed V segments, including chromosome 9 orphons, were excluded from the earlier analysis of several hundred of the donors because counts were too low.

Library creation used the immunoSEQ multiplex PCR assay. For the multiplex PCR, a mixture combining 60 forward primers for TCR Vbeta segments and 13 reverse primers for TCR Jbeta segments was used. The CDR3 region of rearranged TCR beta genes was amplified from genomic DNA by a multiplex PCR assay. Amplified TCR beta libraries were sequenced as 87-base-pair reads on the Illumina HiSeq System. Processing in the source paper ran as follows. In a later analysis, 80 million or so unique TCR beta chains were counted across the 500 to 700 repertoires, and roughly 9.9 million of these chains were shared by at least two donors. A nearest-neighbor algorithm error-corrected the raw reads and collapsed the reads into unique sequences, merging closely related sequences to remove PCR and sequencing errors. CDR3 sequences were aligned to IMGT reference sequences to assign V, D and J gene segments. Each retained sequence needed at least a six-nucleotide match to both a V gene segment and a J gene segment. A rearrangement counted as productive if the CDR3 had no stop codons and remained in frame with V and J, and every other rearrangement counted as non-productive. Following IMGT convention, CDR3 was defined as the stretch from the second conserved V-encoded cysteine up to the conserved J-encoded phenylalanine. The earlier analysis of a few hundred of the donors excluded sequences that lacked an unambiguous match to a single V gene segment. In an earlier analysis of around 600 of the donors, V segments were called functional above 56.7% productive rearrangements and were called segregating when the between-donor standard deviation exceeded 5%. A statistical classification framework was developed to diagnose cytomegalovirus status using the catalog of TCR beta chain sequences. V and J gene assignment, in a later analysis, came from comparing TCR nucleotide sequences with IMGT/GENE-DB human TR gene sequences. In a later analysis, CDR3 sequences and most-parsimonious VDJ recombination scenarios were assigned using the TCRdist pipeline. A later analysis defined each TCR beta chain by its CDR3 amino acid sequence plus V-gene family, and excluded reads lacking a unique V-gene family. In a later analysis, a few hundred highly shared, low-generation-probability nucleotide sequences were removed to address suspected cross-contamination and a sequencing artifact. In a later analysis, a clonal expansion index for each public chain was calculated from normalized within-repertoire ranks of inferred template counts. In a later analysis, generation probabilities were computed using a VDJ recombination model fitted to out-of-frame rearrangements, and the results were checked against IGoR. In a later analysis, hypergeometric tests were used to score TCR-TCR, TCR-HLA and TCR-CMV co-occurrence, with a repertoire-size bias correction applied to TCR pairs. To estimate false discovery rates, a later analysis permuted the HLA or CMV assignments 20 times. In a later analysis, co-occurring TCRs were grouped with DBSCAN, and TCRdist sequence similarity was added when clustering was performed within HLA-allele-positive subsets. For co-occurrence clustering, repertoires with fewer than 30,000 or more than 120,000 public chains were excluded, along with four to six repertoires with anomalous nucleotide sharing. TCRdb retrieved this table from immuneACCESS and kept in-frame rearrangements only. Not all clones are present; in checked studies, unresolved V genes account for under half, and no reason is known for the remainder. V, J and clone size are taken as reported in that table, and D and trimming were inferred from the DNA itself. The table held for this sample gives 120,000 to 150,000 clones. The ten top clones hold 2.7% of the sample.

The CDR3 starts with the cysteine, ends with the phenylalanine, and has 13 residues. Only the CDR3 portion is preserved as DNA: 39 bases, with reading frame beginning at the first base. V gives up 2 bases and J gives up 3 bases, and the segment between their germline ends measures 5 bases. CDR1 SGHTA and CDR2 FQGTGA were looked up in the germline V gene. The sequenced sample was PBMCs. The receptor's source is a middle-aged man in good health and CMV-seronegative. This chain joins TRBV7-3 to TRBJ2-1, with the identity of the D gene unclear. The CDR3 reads CASSLDNYNEQFF. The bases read TGTGCCAGCAGCTTAGACAACTACAATGAGCAGTTCTTC.